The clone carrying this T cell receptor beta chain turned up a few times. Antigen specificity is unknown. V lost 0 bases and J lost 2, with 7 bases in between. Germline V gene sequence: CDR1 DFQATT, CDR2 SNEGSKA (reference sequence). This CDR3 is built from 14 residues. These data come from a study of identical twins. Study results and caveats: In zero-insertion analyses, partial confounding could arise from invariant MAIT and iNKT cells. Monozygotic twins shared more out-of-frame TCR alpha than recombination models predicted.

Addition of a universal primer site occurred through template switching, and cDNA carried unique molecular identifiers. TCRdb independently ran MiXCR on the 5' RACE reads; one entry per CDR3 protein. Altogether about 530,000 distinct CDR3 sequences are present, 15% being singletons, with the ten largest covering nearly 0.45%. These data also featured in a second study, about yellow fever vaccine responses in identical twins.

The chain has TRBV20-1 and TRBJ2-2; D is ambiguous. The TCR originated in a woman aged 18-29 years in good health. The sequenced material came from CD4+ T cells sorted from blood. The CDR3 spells CSARDLLNTGELFF. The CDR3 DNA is TGCAGTGCTAGAGATCTTTTAAACACCGGGGAGCTGTTTTTT.